This T cell receptor beta chain originates from a study of the immune and genomic landscape of osteosarcoma. CDR3 length: 13 residues. Trimming shortened V by 4 bases and J by 4 bases, and 11 bases separated the two germline ends. Germline assignment: CDR1 GTSNPN and CDR2 SVGIG (reference sequence). Study-level results: Compared with cold C1, the hot C3 cluster had higher, still-low clonality. Clonality was benchmarked against external normal skin and healthy blood data.

Note on this clone: Its specificity is not known.

The repertoire was sequenced with immunoSEQ multiplex PCR; TCRdb's copy has only in-frame clones and lacks some. Of some 4,400 clones in the sample, around 66% were seen once. Poor-prognosis osteosarcoma patients supplied post-treatment primary, local recurrence and metastasis tumor specimens. The chain employs TRBV30 and TRBJ2-1; TRBD1 might be the D (6 bases). Sample: osteosarcoma tumor tissue from the femur. The sequence derives from a human donor with osteosarcoma. CDR3 sequence reads: CAWTRGQYNEQFF. CDR3 DNA: TGTGCCTGGACAAGAGGACAGTACAATGAGCAGTTCTTC.